These 17 T cell receptor beta chains were all obtained from the same sample, sequenced in a study of somatic mutations in cytotoxic T cells in rheumatoid arthritis. TCRdb keeps only in-frame clones here, not all; method: immunoSEQ multiplex PCR. The top ten hold over 7.5% of the sample, which has tens of thousands of clones, roughly 86% seen once. Sequencing used CD8+ T cells sorted from blood. The receptors derive from an adult with rheumatoid arthritis.

The V and J genes are TRBV29-1 and TRBJ1-3, with D unclear. Looked up from germline, CDR1 is SQVTM and CDR2 is ANQGSEA. Trimming pared 4 bases from V and 0 bases from J, leaving 10 bases between. The CDR3 is 14 residues long. CDR3 loop: CSVVPANSGNTIYF. CDR3 coding DNA: TGCAGCGTTGTCCCAGCAAACTCTGGAAACACCATATATTTT.

The V gene is TRBV7-9, the J gene TRBJ1-2, with D possibly matching TRBD1 (5 bases). The CDR3 runs 14 residues. Germline V lookup: CDR1 SEHNR, CDR2 FQNEAQ (reference sequence). V gave up 1 base and J gave up 8 bases, with 14 bases separating them. CDR3 loop: CASSLVGGVEGYTF. In DNA form, the CDR3 reads TGTGCCAGCAGCTTAGTGGGGGGAGTGGAAGGCTACACCTTC.

The rearrangement joins TRBV9 to TRBJ2-3; 7 nucleotides align to TRBD2. In germline, CDR1 is SGDLS, CDR2 YYNGEE. The CDR3 runs 15 residues. V dropped 1 base and J dropped 0; count of bases not matched to a gene: 2. The CDR3 spells CASSVSGISTDTQYF. CDR3 nucleotide sequence: TGTGCCAGCAGCGTAAGCGGGATTAGCACAGATACGCAGTATTTT.

This chain uses TRBV28 with TRBJ2-6, with no clear D. V dropped 6 bases and J dropped 4 bases, with 10 bases sitting between them. CDR3 size: 14 residues. Per the germline V gene, CDR1 is MDHEN and CDR2 is SYDVKM. DNA of the CDR3: TGTGCCAGCAGCGCCTCGTCGGGGGCCAACGTCCTGACTTTC. Amino acid sequence: CASSASSGANVLTF. Full variable domain (remainder filled in from reference TRBV28 and TRBJ2-6): DVKVTQSSRYLVKRTGEKVFLECVQDMDHENMFWYRQDPGLGLRLIYFSYDVKMKEKGDIPEGYSVSREKKERFSLILESASTNQTSMYLCASSASSGANVLTFGAGSRLTVL.

The chain uses TRBV6-6 and TRBJ2-7; the D is unclear. The CDR3 spans 14 residues. In germline, CDR1 is MNHNY, CDR2 SVGAGI (reference sequence). Trimming stripped 2 bases from V and 2 bases from J, with 10 bases between. The CDR3 DNA sequence: TGTGCCAGCAGTTACCTGCAGTCTCCCTACGAGCAGTACTTC. Residues: CASSYLQSPYEQYF.

The chain joins TRBV6-5 to TRBJ2-2; 9 nucleotides match TRBD1. The V gene's germline CDR1 is MNHEY and CDR2 SVGAGI. V was clipped by 5 bases and J by 4 bases; unmatched bases: 5. The CDR3 loop spans 15 amino acids. The DNA for the CDR3 is TGTGCCAGCAGTATGACAGGGGGAGGCACCGGGGAGCTGTTTTTT. This sequence encodes CASSMTGGGTGELFF.

This clone is a singleton in its sample. The chain recombines TRBV4-1 with TRBJ1-5; 7 bases match TRBD1. With V trimmed by 2 bases and J by 5 bases, 6 bases remained unmatched. Looked up from germline, CDR1 is MGHRA and CDR2 is YSYEKL. The CDR3 extends over 15 amino acids. CDR3 sequence: CASSQLTGQDQPQHF. CDR3 in DNA: TGCGCCAGCAGCCAACTGACAGGGCAAGATCAGCCCCAGCATTTT.

This chain connects TRBV7-9 to TRBJ2-3; D may be TRBD2 (6 bases). CDR3 size: 16 residues. Germline CDR1 is SEHNR and CDR2 is FQNEAQ (reference sequence). V was trimmed by 6 bases and J by 11 bases, leaving 27 bases between them. The CDR3 DNA follows: TGTGCCAGCAGTCCCCGACCAGGAGCGGGTGAAGAGAGGCAGTATTTT. Amino acids: CASSPRPGAGEERQYF.

In its sample, this clone was seen once. The gene calls are TRBV9 and TRBJ2-2; unclear D gene. Germline assignment: CDR1 SGDLS and CDR2 YYNGEE. Trimming took 3 bases from V and 0 from J, leaving 9 bases between them. CDR3 length equals 15 residues. CDR3 DNA: TGTGCCAGCAGCGAGTACAGCGCGAACACCGGGGAGCTGTTTTTT. The encoded protein is CASSEYSANTGELFF.

This clone was picked up a small number of times. V and J are TRBV15 and TRBJ2-1, with D maybe TRBD2 (6 bases). This CDR3 is 16 amino acids long. V was clipped by 3 bases and J by 0 bases, with 12 bases between them. In germline, CDR1 is LNHNV, CDR2 YYDKDF (reference sequence). CDR3: CATSRASGGSYNEQFF. CDR3 in DNA: TGTGCCACCAGCAGGGCCTCCGGGGGCTCCTACAATGAGCAGTTCTTC.

V and J are TRBV6-4 and TRBJ2-2; D gene unclear. Looked up from germline, CDR1 is MRHNA and CDR2 is SNTAGT. V was cut by 0 bases and J by 4 bases, with 12 bases left in between. The CDR3 contains 16 residues. This CDR3 is CASSDSFIGSTGELFF. The DNA for the CDR3 is TGTGCCAGCAGTGACTCTTTTATAGGAAGCACCGGGGAGCTGTTTTTT.

This chain connects TRBV5-1 to TRBJ1-2, with D possibly TRBD1 on 6 matching bases. The germline V gene has CDR1 SGHRS and CDR2 YFSETQ. V was pared by 5 bases and J by 4 bases, with 12 bases between. There are 13 residues in the CDR3. The CDR3 coding sequence is TGCGCCAGCAGGAAGGGGGGAGGCTATGGCTACACCTTC. This sequence encodes CASRKGGGYGYTF.

The rearrangement joins TRBV4-1 to TRBJ2-1, with a weak D call TRBD2 (5 bases). V was shortened by 0 bases and J by 7 bases, with 10 bases between the two germline ends. CDR3 length equals 14 residues. Germline values: CDR1 MGHRA, CDR2 YSYEKL. CDR3 amino acids: CASSQDGIANEQFF. DNA for the CDR3: TGCGCCAGCAGCCAAGATGGGATAGCGAATGAGCAGTTCTTC.

The rearrangement uses TRBV28 and TRBJ1-3; possibly TRBD1 for D (6 bases). Trimming took off 4 bases at V and 4 bases at J, with 20 bases between the two ends. The CDR3 has 17 residues. Per the germline V gene, CDR1 is MDHEN and CDR2 is SYDVKM. The CDR3 loop is CASSYGPRGGQGNTIYF. CDR3 nucleotide sequence: TGTGCCAGCAGTTACGGGCCGAGGGGGGGGCAGGGAAACACCATATATTTT.

The chain couples TRBV19 to TRBJ2-7; 7 bases are shared with TRBD2. CDR3 length: 13 amino acids. In germline, CDR1 is LNHDA, CDR2 SQIVND (reference sequence). This chain's CDR3 is CASSPGGPYEQYF. The CDR3 DNA is TGTGCTTCATCGCCGGGAGGCCCCTACGAGCAGTACTTC.

V is TRBV4-1 and J is TRBJ2-7; weak D call: TRBD2 (5 bases). This CDR3 is built from 14 residues. CDR1 is MGHRA and CDR2 is YSYEKL in the germline V gene. Trimming removed 1 base at V and 8 bases at J, with 15 bases between. The CDR3 sequence: CASSQGTGDHKQYF. The CDR3 nucleotides are TGCGCCAGCAGCCAAGGGACTGGGGATCACAAGCAGTACTTC.

The rearrangement uses TRBV27 and TRBJ2-7, with TRBD1 matching 7 bases. Trimming at V came to 8 bases and at J to 3 bases, leaving 7 bases not matched to a gene. The CDR3 totals 13 residues. The germline V gene encodes CDR1 MNHEY and CDR2 SMNVEV (reference sequence). Here the CDR3 reads CASRGQEDYEQYF. CDR3 in DNA: TGTGCCAGCCGAGGACAGGAAGACTACGAGCAGTACTTC.